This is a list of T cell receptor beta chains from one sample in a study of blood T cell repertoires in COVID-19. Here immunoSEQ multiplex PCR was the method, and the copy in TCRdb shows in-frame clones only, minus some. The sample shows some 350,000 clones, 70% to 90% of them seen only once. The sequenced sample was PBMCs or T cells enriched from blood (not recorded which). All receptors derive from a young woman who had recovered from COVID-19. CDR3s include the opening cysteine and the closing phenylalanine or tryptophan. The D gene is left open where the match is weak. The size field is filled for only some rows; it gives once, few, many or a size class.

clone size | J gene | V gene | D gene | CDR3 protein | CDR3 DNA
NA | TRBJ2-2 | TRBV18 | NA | CASSPATATTGELFF | TGTGCCAGCTCACCCGCGACAGCCACAACCGGGGAGCTGTTTTTT
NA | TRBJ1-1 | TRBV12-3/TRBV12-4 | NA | CASSLAENTEAFF | TGTGCCAGCAGTTTGGCAGAGAACACTGAAGCTTTCTTT
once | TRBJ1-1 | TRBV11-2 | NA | CASSLQMNTEAFF | TGTGCCAGCAGCCTCCAGATGAACACTGAAGCTTTCTTT
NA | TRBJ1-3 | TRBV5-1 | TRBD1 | CASSPGQSSGNTIYF | TGCGCCAGCAGCCCGGGACAGAGCTCTGGAAACACCATATATTTT
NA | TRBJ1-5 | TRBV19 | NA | CASKSGFYQPQHF | TGTGCCAGTAAATCAGGGTTTTATCAGCCCCAGCATTTT
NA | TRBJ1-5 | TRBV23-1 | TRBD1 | CASSQMDRGGKNQPQHF | TGCGCCAGCAGTCAAATGGACAGGGGAGGAAAAAATCAGCCCCAGCATTTT
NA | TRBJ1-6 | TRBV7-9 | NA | CASSFGSPLHF | TGTGCCAGCAGCTTCGGTTCACCCCTCCACTTT
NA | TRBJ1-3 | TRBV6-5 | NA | CASSRSLTGNTIYF | TGTGCCAGCAGTCGTAGTCTCACCGGAAACACCATATATTTT
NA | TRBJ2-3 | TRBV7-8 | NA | CASSLGASTDTQYF | TGTGCCAGCAGTTTGGGGGCCAGTACAGATACGCAGTATTTT
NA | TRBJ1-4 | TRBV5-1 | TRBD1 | CASSLSGQGREKLFF | TGCGCCAGCAGCTTGTCCGGACAGGGACGAGAAAAACTGTTTTTT
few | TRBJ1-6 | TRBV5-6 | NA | CASSLSDSGNNSPLHF | TGTGCCAGCAGCTTGTCGGACAGCGGGAATAATTCACCCCTCCACTTT
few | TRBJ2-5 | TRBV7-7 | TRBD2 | CASSLLSLAGETQYF | TGTGCTAGCAGCTTACTCTCTCTAGCGGGGGAGACCCAGTACTTC
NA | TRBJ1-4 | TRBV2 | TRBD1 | CASSDSGTGHEKLFF | TGTGCCAGCAGCGATTCCGGGACAGGTCATGAAAAACTGTTTTTT
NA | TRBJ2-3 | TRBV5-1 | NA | CASSPTELTDTQYF | TGCGCCAGCAGCCCGACAGAGCTCACAGATACGCAGTATTTT
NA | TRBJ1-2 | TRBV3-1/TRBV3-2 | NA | CASSQTGRGNYGYTF | TGTGCCAGCAGCCAAACAGGAAGAGGCAACTATGGCTACACCTTC
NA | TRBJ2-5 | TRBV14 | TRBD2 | CASSLYRRVAGDQETQYF | TGTGCCAGCAGCCTTTACAGGCGGGTAGCGGGGGACCAAGAGACCCAGTACTTC
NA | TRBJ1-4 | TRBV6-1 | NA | CASSTPRDEKLFF | TGTGCCAGCAGTACCCCCCGGGATGAAAAACTGTTTTTT
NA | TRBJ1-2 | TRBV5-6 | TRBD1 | CASREPRQGSFYGYTF | TGTGCCAGCAGGGAGCCTCGACAGGGCTCCTTCTATGGCTACACCTTC
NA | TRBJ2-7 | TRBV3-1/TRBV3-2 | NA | CASSQTSGVLAYEQYF | TGTGCCAGCAGCCAAACTTCAGGGGTATTGGCCTACGAGCAGTACTTC
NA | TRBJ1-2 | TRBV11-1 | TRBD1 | CASSRQGDYGYTF | TGTGCCAGCAGCCGACAGGGGGACTATGGCTACACCTTC
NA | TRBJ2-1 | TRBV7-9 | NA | CASSFSLDEQFF | TGTGCCAGCAGCTTTAGCCTGGATGAGCAGTTCTTC
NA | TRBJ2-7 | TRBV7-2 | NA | CASSSGQHYEQYF | TGTGCCAGCAGCAGCGGACAGCATTACGAGCAGTACTTC
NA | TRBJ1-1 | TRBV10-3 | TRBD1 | CAISGQGESLNTEAFF | TGTGCCATCAGCGGACAGGGAGAGAGCTTAAACACTGAAGCTTTCTTT
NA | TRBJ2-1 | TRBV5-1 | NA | CASSPRQDHNEQFF | TGCGCCAGCAGCCCTAGACAGGACCACAATGAGCAGTTCTTC
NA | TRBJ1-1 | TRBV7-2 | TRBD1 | CASSLQGVGAFF | TGTGCCAGCAGCCTACAGGGGGTCGGCGCTTTCTTT
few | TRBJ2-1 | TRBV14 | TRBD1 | CASSQNRGNEQFF | TGTGCCAGCAGCCAAAACAGGGGAAATGAGCAGTTCTTC
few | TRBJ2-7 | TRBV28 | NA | CASKPPGIYEQYF | TGTGCCAGCAAACCTCCAGGAATCTACGAGCAGTACTTC
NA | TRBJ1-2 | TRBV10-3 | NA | CAISPARGRGYGYTF | TGTGCCATCAGTCCCGCTCGGGGGAGAGGCTATGGCTACACCTTC
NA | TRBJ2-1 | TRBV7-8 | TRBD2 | CASRRGTSGVYNEQFF | TGTGCCAGCAGGCGTGGGACTAGCGGGGTCTACAATGAGCAGTTCTTC
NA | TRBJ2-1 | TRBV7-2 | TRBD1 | CASSFRDRGLNEQFF | TGTGCCAGCAGCTTCCGGGACAGGGGTTTAAATGAGCAGTTCTTC
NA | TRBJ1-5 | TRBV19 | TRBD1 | CASGVPRTGFQPQHF | TGTGCCAGTGGCGTACCAAGGACAGGGTTTCAGCCCCAGCATTTT
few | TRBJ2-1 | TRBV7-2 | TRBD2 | CASSLALAGHYNEQFF | TGTGCCAGCAGCTTAGCACTAGCGGGCCACTACAATGAGCAGTTCTTC
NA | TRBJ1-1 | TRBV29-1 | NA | CSVQGWVLGSTEAFF | TGCAGCGTCCAAGGGTGGGTCCTCGGGAGCACTGAAGCTTTCTTT
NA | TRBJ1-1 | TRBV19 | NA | CASSLTRNTEAFF | TGTGCCAGTAGTCTTACACGGAACACTGAAGCTTTCTTT
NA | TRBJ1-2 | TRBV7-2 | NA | CASSLQGYGYTF | TGTGCCAGCAGCTTACAGGGATATGGCTACACCTTC
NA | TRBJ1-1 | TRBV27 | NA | CASSPAGLSEAFF | TGTGCCAGCAGCCCAGCAGGGTTGTCTGAAGCTTTCTTT
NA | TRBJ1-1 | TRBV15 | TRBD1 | CATSSSDRADMNTEAFF | TGTGCCACCAGCAGCTCTGACAGGGCCGACATGAACACTGAAGCTTTCTTT
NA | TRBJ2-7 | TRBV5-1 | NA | CASSPGQLADEQYF | TGCGCCAGCAGCCCAGGACAGTTAGCCGACGAGCAGTACTTC
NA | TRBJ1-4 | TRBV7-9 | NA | CVSSPGTFDEKLFF | TGTGTCAGCAGCCCCGGGACTTTTGATGAAAAACTGTTTTTT
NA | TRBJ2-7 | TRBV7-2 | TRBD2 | CASSLAHTTSGYEQYF | TGTGCCAGCAGCTTAGCGCATACGACTAGCGGTTACGAGCAGTACTTC
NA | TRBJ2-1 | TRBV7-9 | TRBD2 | CASSFSSGGYNEQFF | TGTGCCAGCAGCTTTTCTAGCGGGGGTTACAATGAGCAGTTCTTC
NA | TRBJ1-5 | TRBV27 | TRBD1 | CASSLGQEGQPQHF | TGTGCCAGCAGTTTGGGACAGGAGGGTCAGCCCCAGCATTTT
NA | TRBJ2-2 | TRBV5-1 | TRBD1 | CASSWTGAGELFF | TGCGCCAGCAGCTGGACAGGGGCCGGGGAGCTGTTTTTT
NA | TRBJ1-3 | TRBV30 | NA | CAWMLKGAGNTIYF | TGTGCCTGGATGCTGAAAGGGGCTGGAAACACCATATATTTT